This TCR beta chain is from a study of blood T cell repertoires in COVID-19. Across the whole study: From T cells, B-cell-depleted T cells, or PBMCs came the material, which was cDNA or gDNA.

Germline V gives CDR1 SGHTS, CDR2 YDEGEE. The V and J ends lost 3 bases and 5 bases, in that order; junction bases with no gene match: 7. The CDR3 is 14 amino acids. No more than 2 weeks before study entry, exposed participants had met a case of COVID-19. Method: immunoSEQ multiplex PCR; TCRdb's copy keeps in-frame clones and lacks some. The profile shows about 350,000 clones, about 88% of them singletons. Sequenced material: PBMCs or T cells enriched from blood (not recorded which). This chain uses TRBV5-8 with TRBJ2-5, with 7 bases matching TRBD1. This sequence originates from a woman aged 25 to 39 who had been exposed to COVID-19. CDR3 bases: TGTGCCAGCAGCTGGGGACAGTTTGGGGAGACCCAGTACTTC. Its protein product is CASSWGQFGETQYF.